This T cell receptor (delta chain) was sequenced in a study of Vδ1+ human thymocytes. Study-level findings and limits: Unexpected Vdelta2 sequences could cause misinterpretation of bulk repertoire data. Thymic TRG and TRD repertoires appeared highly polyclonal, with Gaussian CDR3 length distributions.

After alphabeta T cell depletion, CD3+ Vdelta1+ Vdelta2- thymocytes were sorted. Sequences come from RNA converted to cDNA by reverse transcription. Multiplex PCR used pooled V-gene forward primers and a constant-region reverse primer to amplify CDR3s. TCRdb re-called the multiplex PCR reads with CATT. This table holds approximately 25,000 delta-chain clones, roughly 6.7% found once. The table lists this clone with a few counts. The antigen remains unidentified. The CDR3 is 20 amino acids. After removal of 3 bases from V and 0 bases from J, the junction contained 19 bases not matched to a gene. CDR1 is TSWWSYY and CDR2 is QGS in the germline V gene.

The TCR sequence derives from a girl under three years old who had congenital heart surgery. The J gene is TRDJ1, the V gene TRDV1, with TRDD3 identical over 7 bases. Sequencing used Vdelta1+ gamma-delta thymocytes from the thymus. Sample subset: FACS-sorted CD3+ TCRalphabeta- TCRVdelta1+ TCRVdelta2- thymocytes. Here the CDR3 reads CALGDRQGRGDFPNTDKLIF. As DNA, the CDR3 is TGTGCTCTTGGGGATCGTCAAGGACGGGGGGATTTCCCAAACACCGATAAACTCATCTTT.